This T cell receptor beta chain was retrieved from a study of spatial heterogeneity in lung cancer. The CDR3 runs to 13 residues. Per germline, CDR1 SGHRS and CDR2 YFSETQ. V was clipped by 0 bases and J by 5 bases, with 8 bases between them. By share, this clonotype ranks as medium-sized. As yet, its antigen is unknown. As for time point: sample taken at primary tumor resection. Researchers sequenced whole RNA taken from tumor, nontumor lung or frozen PBMC without sorting. Study-level points and caveats: Intratumoral expanded alpha and beta TCR counts were found to track tumor mutation counts.

TCRdb reprocessed the 5' RACE reads with MiXCR, giving one entry per CDR3 protein. The sample has over 8,500 distinct CDR3 sequences; approximately 5% are singletons. This TCR was sampled from a female donor with early-stage non-small cell lung cancer. This chain links TRBV5-1 with TRBJ1-1; no reliable D call. The material sequenced was lung tumor tissue, taken at surgery. Written as DNA, the CDR3 is TGCGCCAGCAGCTTGGAAAGGGTTACTGAAGCTTTCTTT. It encodes CASSLERVTEAFF.